This T cell receptor beta chain is drawn from a study of cytomegalovirus exposure and HLA in healthy donors. The CDR3 totals 15 residues. CDR1 and CDR2 (germline): PRHDT, FYEKMQ (reference sequence). Trimming removed 0 bases from V and 7 bases from J, with 10 bases in between. Notes on this clone: The antigen is undetermined.

The data were produced by immunoSEQ multiplex PCR, yet TCRdb's version contains in-frame clones alone and is incomplete. The sample shows under 400,000 clones, around 86% of them seen only once. Study observations and caveats: Subsequent analysis found a tendency for first-cohort TCR clusters to co-occur within the 95 to 150 validation repertoires. In vitro testing confirmed a few CMV-associated chains as specific for CMV antigens. TCR beta chains numbering roughly 150 were designated cytomegalovirus-associated.

The material sequenced was PBMCs. The sequence came from a woman under 30 in good health and CMV-seronegative. The V and J genes are TRBV13 and TRBJ1-6; D not resolved. The CDR3 DNA is TGTGCCAGCAGCTTAGGCCGGGGAGGAAATTCACCCCTCCACTTT. Protein: CASSLGRGGNSPLHF.